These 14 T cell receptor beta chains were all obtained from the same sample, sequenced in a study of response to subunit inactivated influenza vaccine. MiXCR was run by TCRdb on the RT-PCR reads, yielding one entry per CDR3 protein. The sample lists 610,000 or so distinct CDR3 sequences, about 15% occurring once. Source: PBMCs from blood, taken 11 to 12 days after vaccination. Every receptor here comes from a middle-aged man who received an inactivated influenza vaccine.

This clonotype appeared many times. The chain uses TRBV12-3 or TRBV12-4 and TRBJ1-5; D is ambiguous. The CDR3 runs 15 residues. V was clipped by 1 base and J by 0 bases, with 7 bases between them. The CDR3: CASSLGQNSNQPQHF. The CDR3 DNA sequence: TGTGCCAGCAGTTTAGGGCAGAATAGCAATCAGCCCCAGCATTTT.

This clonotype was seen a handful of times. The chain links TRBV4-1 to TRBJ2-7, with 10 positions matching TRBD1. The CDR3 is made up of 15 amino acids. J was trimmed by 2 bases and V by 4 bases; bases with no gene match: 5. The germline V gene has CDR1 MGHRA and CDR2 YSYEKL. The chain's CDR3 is CASSPIGTGAYEQYF. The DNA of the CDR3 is TGCGCCAGCAGCCCAATTGGGACAGGGGCCTACGAGCAGTACTTC.

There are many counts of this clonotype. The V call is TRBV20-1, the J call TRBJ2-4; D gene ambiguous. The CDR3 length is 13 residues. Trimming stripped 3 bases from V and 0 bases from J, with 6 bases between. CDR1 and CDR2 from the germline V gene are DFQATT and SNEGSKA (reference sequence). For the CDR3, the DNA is TGCAGTGCTAGGAGGCAAGCCAAAAACATTCAGTACTTC. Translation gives CSARRQAKNIQYF.

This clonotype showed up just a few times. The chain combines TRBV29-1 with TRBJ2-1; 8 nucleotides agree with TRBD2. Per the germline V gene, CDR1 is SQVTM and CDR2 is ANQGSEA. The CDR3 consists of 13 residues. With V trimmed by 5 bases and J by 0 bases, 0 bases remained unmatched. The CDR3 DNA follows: TGCAGCGTTAGCGGGAGCTCCTACAATGAGCAGTTCTTC. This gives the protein CSVSGSSYNEQFF.

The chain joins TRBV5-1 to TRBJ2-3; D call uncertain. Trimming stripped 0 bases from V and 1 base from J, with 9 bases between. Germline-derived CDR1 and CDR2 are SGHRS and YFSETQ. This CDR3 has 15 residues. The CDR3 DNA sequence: TGCGCCAGCAGCTTGGACGACTCGGGCACAGATACGCAGTATTTT. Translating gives CASSLDDSGTDTQYF.

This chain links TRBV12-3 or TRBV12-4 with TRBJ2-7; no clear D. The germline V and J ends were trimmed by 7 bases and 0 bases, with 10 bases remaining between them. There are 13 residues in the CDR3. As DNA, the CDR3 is TGTGCCAGCAAGGAACAGAGCTCCTACGAGCAGTACTTC. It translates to CASKEQSSYEQYF.

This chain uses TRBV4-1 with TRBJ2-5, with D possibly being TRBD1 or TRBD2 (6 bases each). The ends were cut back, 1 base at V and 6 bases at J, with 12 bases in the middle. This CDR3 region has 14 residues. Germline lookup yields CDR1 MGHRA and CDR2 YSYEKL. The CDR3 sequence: CASSQGQGRQTQYF. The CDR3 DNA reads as TGCGCCAGCAGCCAAGGGCAGGGGAGGCAGACCCAGTACTTC.

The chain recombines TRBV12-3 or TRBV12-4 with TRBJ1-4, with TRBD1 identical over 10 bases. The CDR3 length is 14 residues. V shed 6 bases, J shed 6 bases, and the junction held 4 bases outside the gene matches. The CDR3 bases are TGTGCCAGCAGCCCGACAGGGGGCTATGAAAAACTGTTTTTT. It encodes CASSPTGGYEKLFF.

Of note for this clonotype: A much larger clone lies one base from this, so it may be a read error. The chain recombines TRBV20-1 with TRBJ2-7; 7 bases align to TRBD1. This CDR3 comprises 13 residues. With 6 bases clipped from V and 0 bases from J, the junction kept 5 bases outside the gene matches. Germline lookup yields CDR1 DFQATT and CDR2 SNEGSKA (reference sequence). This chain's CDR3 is CSARGQSSYEQYF. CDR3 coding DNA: TGCAGTGCCCGGGGACAGAGCTCCTACGAGCAGTACTTC.

Written as DNA, the CDR3 is TGTGCCAGCAAGGCACGGGGAGCTGAAGCTTTCTTT. As protein: CASKARGAEAFF. The rearrangement links TRBV12-3 or TRBV12-4 to TRBJ1-1; no reliable D call. V was pared by 7 bases and J by 6 bases, with 12 bases between. The CDR3 is made up of 12 amino acids.

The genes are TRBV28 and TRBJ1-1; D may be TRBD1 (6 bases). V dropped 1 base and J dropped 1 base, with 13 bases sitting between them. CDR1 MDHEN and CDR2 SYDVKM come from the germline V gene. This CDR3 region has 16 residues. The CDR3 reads CASSLLGQGQNTEAFF. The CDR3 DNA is TGTGCCAGCAGTTTATTAGGGCAGGGGCAGAACACTGAAGCTTTCTTT.

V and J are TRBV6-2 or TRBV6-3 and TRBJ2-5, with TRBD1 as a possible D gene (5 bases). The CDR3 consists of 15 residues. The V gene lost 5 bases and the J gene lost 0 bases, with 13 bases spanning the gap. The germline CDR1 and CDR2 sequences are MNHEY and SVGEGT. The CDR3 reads CASSRLRQNQETQYF. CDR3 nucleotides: TGTGCCAGCAGTAGACTTCGACAGAACCAAGAGACCCAGTACTTC.

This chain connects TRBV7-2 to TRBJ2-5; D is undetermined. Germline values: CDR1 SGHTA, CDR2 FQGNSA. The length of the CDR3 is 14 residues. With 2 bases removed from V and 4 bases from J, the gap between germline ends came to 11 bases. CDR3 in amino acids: CASSLWGTGETQYF. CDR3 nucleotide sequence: TGTGCCAGCAGCTTATGGGGTACGGGAGAGACCCAGTACTTC.

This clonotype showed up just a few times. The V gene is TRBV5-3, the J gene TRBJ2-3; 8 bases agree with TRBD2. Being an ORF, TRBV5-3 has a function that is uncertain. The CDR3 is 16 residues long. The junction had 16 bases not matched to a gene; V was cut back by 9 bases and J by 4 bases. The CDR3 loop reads CATARPNLAGSDTQYF. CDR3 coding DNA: TGTGCCACCGCACGACCCAACCTAGCGGGCTCAGATACGCAGTATTTT.